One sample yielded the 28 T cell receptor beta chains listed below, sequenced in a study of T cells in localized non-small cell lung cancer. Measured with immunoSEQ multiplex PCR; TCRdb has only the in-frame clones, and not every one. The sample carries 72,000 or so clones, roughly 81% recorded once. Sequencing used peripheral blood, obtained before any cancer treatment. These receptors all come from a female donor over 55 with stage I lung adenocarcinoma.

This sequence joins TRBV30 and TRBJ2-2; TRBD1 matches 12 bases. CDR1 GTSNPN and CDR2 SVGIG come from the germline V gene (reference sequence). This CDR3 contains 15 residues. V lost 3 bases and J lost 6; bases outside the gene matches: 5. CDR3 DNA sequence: TGTGCCTGGAGCGTGGGACAGGGGGCCTCCGGGGAGCTGTTTTTT. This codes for CAWSVGQGASGELFF.

CDR3 coding DNA: TGTGCCAGCAGCTCCAGTATGACAGGGAACACTGAAGCTTTCTTT. It translates to CASSSSMTGNTEAFF. The rearrangement uses TRBV7-2 and TRBJ1-1; tentatively, D is TRBD1 (6 bases). V was trimmed by 4 bases and J by 1 base, leaving 13 bases between them. The CDR3 is 15 residues long. CDR1 is SGHTA and CDR2 is FQGNSA in the germline V gene. The full variable domain, its missing parts supplied by reference TRBV7-2 and TRBJ1-1, is GAGVSQSPSNKVTEKGKDVELRCDPISGHTALYWYRQSLGQGLEFLIYFQGNSAPDKSGLPSDRFSAERTGGSVSTLTIQRTQQEDSAVYLCASSSSMTGNTEAFFGQGTRLTVV.

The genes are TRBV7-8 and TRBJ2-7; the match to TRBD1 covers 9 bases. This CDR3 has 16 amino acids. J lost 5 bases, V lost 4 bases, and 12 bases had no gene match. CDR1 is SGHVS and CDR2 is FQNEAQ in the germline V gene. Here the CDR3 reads CASSSLSGTGSHEQYF. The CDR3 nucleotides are TGTGCCAGCAGCTCTCTTTCCGGGACAGGGAGCCACGAGCAGTACTTC.

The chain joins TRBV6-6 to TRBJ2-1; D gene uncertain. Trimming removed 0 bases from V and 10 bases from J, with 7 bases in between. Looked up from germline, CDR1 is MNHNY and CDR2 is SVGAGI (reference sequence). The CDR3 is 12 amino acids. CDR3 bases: TGTGCCAGCAGTTACTCGACCAGAGAGCAGTTCTTC. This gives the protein CASSYSTREQFF.

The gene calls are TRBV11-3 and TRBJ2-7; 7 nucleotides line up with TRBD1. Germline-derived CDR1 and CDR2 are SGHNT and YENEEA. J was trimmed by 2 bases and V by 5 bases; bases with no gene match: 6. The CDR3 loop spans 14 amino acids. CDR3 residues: CASSTLGQAYEQYF. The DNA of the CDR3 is TGTGCCAGCAGCACCCTCGGACAGGCCTACGAGCAGTACTTC.

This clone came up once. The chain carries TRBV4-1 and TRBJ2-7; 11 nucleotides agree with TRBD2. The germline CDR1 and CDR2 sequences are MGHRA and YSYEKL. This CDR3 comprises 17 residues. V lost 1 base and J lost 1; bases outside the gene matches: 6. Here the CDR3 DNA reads TGCGCCAGCAGCCAAGGGCTGGGACTAGCGGAGTCCTACGAGCAGTACTTC. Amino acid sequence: CASSQGLGLAESYEQYF.

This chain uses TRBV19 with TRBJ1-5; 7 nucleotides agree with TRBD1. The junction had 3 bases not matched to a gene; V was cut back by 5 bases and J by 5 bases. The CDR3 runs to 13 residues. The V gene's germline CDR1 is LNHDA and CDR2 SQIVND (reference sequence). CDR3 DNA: TGTGCCAGTAGTTGGGACAGAGATCAGCCCCAGCATTTT. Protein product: CASSWDRDQPQHF. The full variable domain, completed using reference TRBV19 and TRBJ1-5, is DGGITQSPKYLFRKEGQNVTLSCEQNLNHDAMYWYRQDPGQGLRLIYYSQIVNDFQKGDIAEGYSVSREKKESFPLTVTSAQKNPTAFYLCASSWDRDQPQHFGDGTRLSIL.

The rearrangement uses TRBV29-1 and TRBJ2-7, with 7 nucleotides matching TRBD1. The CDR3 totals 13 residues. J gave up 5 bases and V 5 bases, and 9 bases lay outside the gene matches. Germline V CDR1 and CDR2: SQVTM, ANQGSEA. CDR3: CSVRDSPVNEQYF. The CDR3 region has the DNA TGCAGCGTTCGGGACAGCCCCGTGAACGAGCAGTACTTC.

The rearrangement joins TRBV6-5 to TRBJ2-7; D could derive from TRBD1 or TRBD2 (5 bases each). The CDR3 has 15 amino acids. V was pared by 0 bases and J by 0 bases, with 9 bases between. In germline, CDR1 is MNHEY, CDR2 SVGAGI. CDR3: CASSYSGTGSYEQYF. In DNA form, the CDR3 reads TGTGCCAGCAGTTACTCAGGGACGGGCTCCTACGAGCAGTACTTC.

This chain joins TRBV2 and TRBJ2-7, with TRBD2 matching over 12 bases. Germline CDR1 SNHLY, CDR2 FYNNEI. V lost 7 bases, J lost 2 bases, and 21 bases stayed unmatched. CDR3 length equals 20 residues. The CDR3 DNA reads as TGTGCCAGCATCCCCACGCGCGGGCTAGCGGGAGGGTGGGGCACCTACGAGCAGTACTTC. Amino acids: CASIPTRGLAGGWGTYEQYF.

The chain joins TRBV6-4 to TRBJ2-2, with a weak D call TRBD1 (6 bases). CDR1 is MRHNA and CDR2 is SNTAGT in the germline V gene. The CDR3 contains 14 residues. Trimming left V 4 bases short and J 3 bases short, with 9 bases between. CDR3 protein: CASSGQDDTGELFF. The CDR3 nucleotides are TGTGCCAGCAGTGGACAGGATGACACCGGGGAGCTGTTTTTT.

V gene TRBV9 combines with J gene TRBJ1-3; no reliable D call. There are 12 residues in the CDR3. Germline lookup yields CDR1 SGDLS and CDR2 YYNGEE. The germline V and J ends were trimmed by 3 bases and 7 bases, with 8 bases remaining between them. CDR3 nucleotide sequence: TGTGCCAGCAGCGCCGACCCCAACACCATATATTTT. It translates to CASSADPNTIYF.

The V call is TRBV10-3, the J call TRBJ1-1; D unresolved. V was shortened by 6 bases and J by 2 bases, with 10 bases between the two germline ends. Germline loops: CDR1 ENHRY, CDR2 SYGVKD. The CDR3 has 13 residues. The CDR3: CAISHNSNTEAFF. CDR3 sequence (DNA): TGTGCCATCAGCCACAACAGCAACACTGAAGCTTTCTTT.

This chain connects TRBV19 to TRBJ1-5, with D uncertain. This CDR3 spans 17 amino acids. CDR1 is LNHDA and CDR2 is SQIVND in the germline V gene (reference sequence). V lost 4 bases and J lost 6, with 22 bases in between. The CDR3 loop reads CASSNRGSQVISQPQHF. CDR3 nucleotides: TGTGCCAGTAGTAACCGAGGGTCGCAGGTAATAAGTCAGCCCCAGCATTTT.

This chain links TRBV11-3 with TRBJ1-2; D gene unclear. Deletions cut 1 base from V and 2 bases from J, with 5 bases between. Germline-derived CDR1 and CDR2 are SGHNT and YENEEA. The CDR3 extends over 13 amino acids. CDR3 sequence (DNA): TGTGCCAGCAGCTTAGGAGGGAACTATGGCTACACCTTC. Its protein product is CASSLGGNYGYTF. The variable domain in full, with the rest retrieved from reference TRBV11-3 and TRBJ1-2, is EAGVVQSPRYKIIEKKQPVAFWCNPISGHNTLYWYLQNLGQGPELLIRYENEEAVDDSQLPKDRFSAERLKGVDSTLKIQPAELGDSAVYLCASSLGGNYGYTFGSGTRLTVV.

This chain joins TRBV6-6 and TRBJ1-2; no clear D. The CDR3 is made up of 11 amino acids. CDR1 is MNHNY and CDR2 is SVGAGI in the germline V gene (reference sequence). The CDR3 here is CAVRPDYGYTF. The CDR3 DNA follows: TGTGCAGTCCGGCCGGATTATGGCTACACCTTC.

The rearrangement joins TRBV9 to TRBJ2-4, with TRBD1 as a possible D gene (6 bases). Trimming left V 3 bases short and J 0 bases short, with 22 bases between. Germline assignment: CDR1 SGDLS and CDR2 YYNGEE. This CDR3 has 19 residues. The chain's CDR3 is CASSEGDRNQPLAKNIQYF. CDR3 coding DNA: TGTGCCAGCAGCGAGGGGGATAGAAACCAGCCCTTAGCCAAAAACATTCAGTACTTC. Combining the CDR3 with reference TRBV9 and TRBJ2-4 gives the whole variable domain DSGVTQTPKHLITATGQRVTLRCSPRSGDLSVYWYQQSLDQGLQFLIQYYNGEERAKGNILERFSAQQFPDLHSELNLSSLELGDSALYFCASSEGDRNQPLAKNIQYFGAGTRLSVL.

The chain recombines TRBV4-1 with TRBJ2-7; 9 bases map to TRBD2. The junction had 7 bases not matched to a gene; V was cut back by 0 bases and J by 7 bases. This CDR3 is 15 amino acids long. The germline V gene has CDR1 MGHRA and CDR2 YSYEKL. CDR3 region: CASSQEPGLASEQYF. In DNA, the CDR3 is TGCGCCAGCAGCCAAGAGCCCGGACTAGCGTCAGAGCAGTACTTC.

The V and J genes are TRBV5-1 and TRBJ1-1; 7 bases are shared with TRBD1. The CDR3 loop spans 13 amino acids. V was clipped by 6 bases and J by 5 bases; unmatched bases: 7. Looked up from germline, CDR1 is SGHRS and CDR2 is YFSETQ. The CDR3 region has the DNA TGCGCCAGCAACTTTCAGGGGGGAACTGAAGCTTTCTTT. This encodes CASNFQGGTEAFF.

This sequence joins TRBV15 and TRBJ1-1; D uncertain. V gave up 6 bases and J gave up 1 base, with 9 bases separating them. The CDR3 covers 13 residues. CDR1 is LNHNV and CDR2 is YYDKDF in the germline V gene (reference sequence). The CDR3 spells CATRGDENTEAFF. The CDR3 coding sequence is TGTGCCACCAGGGGTGACGAGAACACTGAAGCTTTCTTT.

CDR3 sequence: CASSLTTFRDRVVYNEQFF. The CDR3, as DNA: TGTGCCAGCTCACTGACCACGTTCCGGGACAGGGTGGTCTACAATGAGCAGTTCTTC. V gene TRBV18 combines with J gene TRBJ2-1, with 9 bases identical to TRBD1. Germline V CDR1 and CDR2: KGHSH, LQKENI. The V and J ends lost 4 bases and 3 bases, in that order; junction bases with no gene match: 16. The CDR3 is 19 residues long. The complete variable domain, with remaining parts taken from reference TRBV18 and TRBJ2-1, reads NAGVMQNPRHLVRRRGQEARLRCSPMKGHSHVYWYRQLPEEGLKFMVYLQKENIIDESGMPKERFSAEFPKEGPSILRIQQVVRGDSAAYFCASSLTTFRDRVVYNEQFFGPGTRLTVL.

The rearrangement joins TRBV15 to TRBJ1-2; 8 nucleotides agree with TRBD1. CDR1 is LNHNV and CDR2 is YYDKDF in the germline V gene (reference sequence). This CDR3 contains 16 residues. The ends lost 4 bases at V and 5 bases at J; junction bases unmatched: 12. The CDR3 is CATSTKGAGGIYGYTF. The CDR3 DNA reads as TGTGCCACCAGCACCAAAGGAGCAGGGGGCATATATGGCTACACCTTC. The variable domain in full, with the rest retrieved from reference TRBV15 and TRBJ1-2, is DAMVIQNPRYQVTQFGKPVTLSCSQTLNHNVMYWYQQKSSQAPKLLFHYYDKDFNNEADTPDNFQSRRPNTSFCFLDIRSPGLGDTAMYLCATSTKGAGGIYGYTFGSGTRLTVV.

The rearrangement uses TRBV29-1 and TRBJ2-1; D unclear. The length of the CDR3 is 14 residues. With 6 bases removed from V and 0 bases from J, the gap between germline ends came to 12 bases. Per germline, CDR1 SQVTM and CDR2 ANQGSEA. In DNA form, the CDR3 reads TGCAGCGTATCTGCCAGAAGCTCCTACAATGAGCAGTTCTTC. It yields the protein CSVSARSSYNEQFF.

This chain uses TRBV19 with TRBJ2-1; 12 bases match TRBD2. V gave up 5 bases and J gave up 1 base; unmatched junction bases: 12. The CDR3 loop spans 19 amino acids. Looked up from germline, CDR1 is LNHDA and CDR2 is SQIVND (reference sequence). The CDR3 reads CASSGPRLAGVVSYNEQFF. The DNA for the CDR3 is TGTGCCAGTAGTGGACCGCGACTAGCGGGAGTGGTATCCTACAATGAGCAGTTCTTC.

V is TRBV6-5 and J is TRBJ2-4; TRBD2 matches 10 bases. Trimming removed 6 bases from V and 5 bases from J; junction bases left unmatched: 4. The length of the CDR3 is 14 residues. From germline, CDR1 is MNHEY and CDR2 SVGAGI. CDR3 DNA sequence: TGTGCCAGCAGAAGAGGACTAGCGGAAAACATTCAGTACTTC. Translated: CASRRGLAENIQYF.

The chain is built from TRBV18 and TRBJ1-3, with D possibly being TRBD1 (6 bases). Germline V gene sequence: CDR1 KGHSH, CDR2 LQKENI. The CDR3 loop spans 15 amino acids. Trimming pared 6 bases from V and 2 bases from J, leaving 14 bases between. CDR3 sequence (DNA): TGTGCCAGCTCGATTACAGGGCCTCCTGGAAACACCATATATTTT. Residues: CASSITGPPGNTIYF.

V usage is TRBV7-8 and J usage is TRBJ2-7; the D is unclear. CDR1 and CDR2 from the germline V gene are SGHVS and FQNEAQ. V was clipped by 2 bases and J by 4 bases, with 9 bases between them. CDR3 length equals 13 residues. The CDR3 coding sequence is TGTGCCAGCAGCTTAACTGACACTTACGAGCAGTACTTC. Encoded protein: CASSLTDTYEQYF.

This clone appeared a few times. CDR3 nucleotides: TGTGCCAGCAGCGTTTATGAGGGCGGGCCCCAGCATTTT. Translation: CASSVYEGGPQHF. The chain carries TRBV9 and TRBJ1-5; D not resolved. This CDR3 is 13 amino acids long. V lost 2 bases and J 9 bases, leaving 12 bases between the germline ends. The germline CDR1 and CDR2 sequences are SGDLS and YYNGEE. Full variable domain (rest looked up from reference TRBV9 and TRBJ1-5): DSGVTQTPKHLITATGQRVTLRCSPRSGDLSVYWYQQSLDQGLQFLIQYYNGEERAKGNILERFSAQQFPDLHSELNLSSLELGDSALYFCASSVYEGGPQHFGDGTRLSIL.